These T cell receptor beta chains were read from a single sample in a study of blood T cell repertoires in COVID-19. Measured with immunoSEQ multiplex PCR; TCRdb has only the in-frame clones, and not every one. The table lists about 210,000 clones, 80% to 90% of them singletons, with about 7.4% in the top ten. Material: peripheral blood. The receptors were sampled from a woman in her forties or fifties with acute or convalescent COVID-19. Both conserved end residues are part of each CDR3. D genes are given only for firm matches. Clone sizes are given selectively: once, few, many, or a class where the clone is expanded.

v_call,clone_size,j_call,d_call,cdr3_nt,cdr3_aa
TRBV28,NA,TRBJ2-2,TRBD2,TGTGCTACCAGAGGGAGGGACGCATCGCCATGGGGGCTGTTTTTT,CATRGRDASPWGLFF
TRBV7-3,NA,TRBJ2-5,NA,TGTGCCAGCAGCCCCCATCCCGGACAGCCACAAGAGACCCAGTACTTC,CASSPHPGQPQETQYF
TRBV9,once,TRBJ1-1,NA,TGTGCCAGCAGCGCCGTATCGGGTGGCACTGAAGCTTTCTTT,CASSAVSGGTEAFF
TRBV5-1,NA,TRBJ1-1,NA,TGCGCCAGCAGCTTCGCGGCCCTCAACACTGAAGCTTTCTTT,CASSFAALNTEAFF
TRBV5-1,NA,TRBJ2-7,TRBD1,TGCGCCAGCAGCCCAGCGGACAGGGAATACGAGCAGTACTTC,CASSPADREYEQYF
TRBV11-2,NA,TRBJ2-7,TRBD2,TGTGCCAGCAGCTTAAGCCTAGCGGGGGCCTACGAGCAGTACTTC,CASSLSLAGAYEQYF
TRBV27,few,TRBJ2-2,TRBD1,TGTGCCAGCAGTTTAGGACAGGGAACCGGGGAGCTGTTTTTT,CASSLGQGTGELFF
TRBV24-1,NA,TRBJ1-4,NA,TGTGCCACCAGTGATCCCGGGACTTCCGGGGAAAAACTGTTTTTT,CATSDPGTSGEKLFF
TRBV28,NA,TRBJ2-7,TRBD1,TGTGCCAGCAGTTTAGGTGTAAGGGACAGAGTAAACGAGCAGTACTTC,CASSLGVRDRVNEQYF
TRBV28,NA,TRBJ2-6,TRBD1,TGTGCCAGCTTTGGGACAGGGCTCCCCCGGGACAACGTCCTGACTTTC,CASFGTGLPRDNVLTF
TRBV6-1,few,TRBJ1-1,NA,TGTGCCAGCAGTGAATTTGGACAGTCGAACACTGAAGCTTTCTTT,CASSEFGQSNTEAFF
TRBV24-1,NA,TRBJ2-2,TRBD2,TGTGCCACCAGTGATTTGGAGACTAGCGGGAGAGGGGAGCTGTTTTTT,CATSDLETSGRGELFF
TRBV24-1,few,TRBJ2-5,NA,TGTGCCACCAGTGAGGCCGGGGTGGAAGAGACCCAGTACTTC,CATSEAGVEETQYF
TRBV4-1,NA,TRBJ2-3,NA,TGCGCCAGCAGCCAAGCTGTTTCTAGGCTAGATACGCAGTATTTT,CASSQAVSRLDTQYF
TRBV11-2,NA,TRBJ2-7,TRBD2,TGTGCCAGCAGCTTAATTGGCGGGGGGCTCTACGAGCAGTACTTC,CASSLIGGGLYEQYF
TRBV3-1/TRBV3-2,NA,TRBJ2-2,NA,TGTGCCAGCGGCATCAAGTCCGGGGAGCTGTTTTTT,CASGIKSGELFF
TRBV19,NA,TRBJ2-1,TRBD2,TGTGCCAGTAGTATCCTAAATCCCCCCGGGACTAGTCATCCGCATGAGCAGTTCTTC,CASSILNPPGTSHPHEQFF
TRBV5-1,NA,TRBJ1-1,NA,TGCGCCAGCAGCTTGGTTGCGGGGGTCGACACTGAAGCTTTCTTT,CASSLVAGVDTEAFF
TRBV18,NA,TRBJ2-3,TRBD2,TGTGCCAGCTCACCCGGGACTAGCGGGAGAGCTAGCACAGATACGCAGTATTTT,CASSPGTSGRASTDTQYF
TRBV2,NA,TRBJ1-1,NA,TGTGCCAGCAATTACGGGAGCCTAAGGACTGAAGCTTTCTTT,CASNYGSLRTEAFF
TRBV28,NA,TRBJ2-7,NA,TGTGCCAGCCGCGGGTCCTACGAGCAGTACTTC,CASRGSYEQYF
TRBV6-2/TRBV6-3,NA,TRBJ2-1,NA,TGTGCCAGCAGTTACCAAACTAAGAGCTCCTACAATGAGCAGTTCTTC,CASSYQTKSSYNEQFF
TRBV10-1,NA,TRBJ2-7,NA,TGCGCCAGCAGTGTTGGGAGCTCCTACGAGCAGTACTTC,CASSVGSSYEQYF
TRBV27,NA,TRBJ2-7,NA,TGTGCCAGCAGTTTGAGGGAAGGCTCCTACGAGCAGTACTTC,CASSLREGSYEQYF
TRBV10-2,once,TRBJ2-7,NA,TGCGCCAGCAGCACCGGGACTGAGCAGTACTTC,CASSTGTEQYF
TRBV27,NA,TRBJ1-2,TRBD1,TGTGCCAGCAGTTCCTCGAGGACAGGGTATGGCTACACCTTC,CASSSSRTGYGYTF
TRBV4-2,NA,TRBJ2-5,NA,TGTGCCAGCAGCCAAGATGCCTACTCCATCGAGACCCAGTACTTC,CASSQDAYSIETQYF
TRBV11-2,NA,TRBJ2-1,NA,TGTGCCAGCAGCTTAGAGGTAGCGGCCTCCTACAATGAGCAGTTCTTC,CASSLEVAASYNEQFF
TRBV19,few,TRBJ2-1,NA,TGTGCCAGTAGTCGTAGCGGCGCAAGAAATGAGCAGTTCTTC,CASSRSGARNEQFF
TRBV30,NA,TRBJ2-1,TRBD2,TGTGCCTGGCACACCACTAGCGGGATGGTAAATGAGCAGTTCTTC,CAWHTTSGMVNEQFF
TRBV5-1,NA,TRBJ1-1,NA,TGCGCCAGCAGCGCGACAGCGAACACTGAAGCTTTCTTT,CASSATANTEAFF
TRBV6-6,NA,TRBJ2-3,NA,TGTGCCAGTCGGACTTATAGCACAGATACGCAGTATTTT,CASRTYSTDTQYF
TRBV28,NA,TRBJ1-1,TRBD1,TGTGCCAGCAGTTCCGACAGGGGGCGCGGGGAAGCTTTCTTT,CASSSDRGRGEAFF
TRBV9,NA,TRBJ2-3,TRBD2,TGTGCCAGCAGCTTGGGACTAGCGGAATTCACAGATACGCAGTATTTT,CASSLGLAEFTDTQYF
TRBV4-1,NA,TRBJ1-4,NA,TGCGCCAGCAGCGGCGACAGTGATCCAACTAATGAAAAACTGTTTTTT,CASSGDSDPTNEKLFF
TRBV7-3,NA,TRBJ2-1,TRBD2,TGTGCCAGCAGTTGGGGACTAGCGGGAGGGAGGAGCTCCTACAATGAGCAGTTCTTC,CASSWGLAGGRSSYNEQFF
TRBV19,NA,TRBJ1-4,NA,TGTGCCAGTAGTATGGGCACGGGGTTGGAAAAACTGTTTTTT,CASSMGTGLEKLFF
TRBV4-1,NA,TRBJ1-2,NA,TGCGCCAGCAGCCAAGATGGGGGGTTTTTTGTTTGGGCTAACTATGGCTACACCTTC,CASSQDGGFFVWANYGYTF
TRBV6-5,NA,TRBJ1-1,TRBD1,TGTGCCAGCAGTAGTGGGACAGCCTGGGCTGAAGCTTTCTTT,CASSSGTAWAEAFF
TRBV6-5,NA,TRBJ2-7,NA,TGTGCCAGCAGGCCTGACAACTCCTACGAGCAGTACTTC,CASRPDNSYEQYF
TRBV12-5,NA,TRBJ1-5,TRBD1,TGTGCTAGTGGTTTGGGACAGGGGGGCCTTTATAGCAATCAGCCCCAGCATTTT,CASGLGQGGLYSNQPQHF
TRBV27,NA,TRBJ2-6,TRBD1,TGTGCCAGCACCGGGACAGGGCCGGGTCTCTCTGGGGCCAACGTCCTGACTTTC,CASTGTGPGLSGANVLTF
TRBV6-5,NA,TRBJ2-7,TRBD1,TGTGCCAGCAGTTACCGGGGACAGGGGAGTAAGGACGAGCAGTACTTC,CASSYRGQGSKDEQYF
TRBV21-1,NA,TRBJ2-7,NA,TGTGCCAGCAGCCCGCGGTGTTTCGGGACCTACGAGCAGTACTTC,CASSPRCFGTYEQYF
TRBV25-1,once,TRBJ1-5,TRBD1,TGTGCCAGCAGTGGCTCAGGGGGCGGATACAATCAGCCCCAGCATTTT,CASSGSGGGYNQPQHF
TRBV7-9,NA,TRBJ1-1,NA,TGTGCCAGCAGCTTAGAATCCAGCACTGAAGCTTTCTTT,CASSLESSTEAFF
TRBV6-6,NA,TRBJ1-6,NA,TGTGCCAGCAGTCTACAGAGGGCGCAGGGGTCCTATAATTCACCCCTCCACTTT,CASSLQRAQGSYNSPLHF
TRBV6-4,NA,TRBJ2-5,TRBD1,TGTGCCAGCAGTGAAGTACAGGGGGAGACCCAGTACTTC,CASSEVQGETQYF
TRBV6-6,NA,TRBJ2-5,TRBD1,TGTGCCAGCAGTTACACGGACAGGCAAGAGACCCAGTACTTC,CASSYTDRQETQYF
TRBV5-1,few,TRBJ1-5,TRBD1,TGCGCCAGCAGACAGGGGACAGCTAGCAATCAGCCCCAGCATTTT,CASRQGTASNQPQHF
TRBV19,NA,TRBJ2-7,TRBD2,TGTGCCAGTAGTCGGGAGGGCGGAAACGAGCAGTACTTC,CASSREGGNEQYF
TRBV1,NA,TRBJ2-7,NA,TGCACCAGCAGCCAAGATGCGGGAGGGCCTCATCACGAGCAGTACTTC,CTSSQDAGGPHHEQYF
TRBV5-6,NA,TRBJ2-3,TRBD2,TGTGCCAGCAGCTTGGTCGCTAAGCGGGAGGGCCTGGATACGCAGTATTTT,CASSLVAKREGLDTQYF
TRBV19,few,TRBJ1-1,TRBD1,TGTGCCAGTAGTGCAAACGTGGGACAGTTGAACACTGAAGCTTTCTTT,CASSANVGQLNTEAFF
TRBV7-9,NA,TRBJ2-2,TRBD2,TGTGCCAGCAGCCGACAACTAGCGGGAGGGTCCGGGGAGCTGTTTTTT,CASSRQLAGGSGELFF
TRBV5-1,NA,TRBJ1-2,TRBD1,TGCGCCAGCAGCTTACAGGGGGCGAATGGCTACACCTTC,CASSLQGANGYTF
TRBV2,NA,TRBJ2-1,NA,TGTGCCAGCTCCGCCCGGACAAAGATCTACAATGAGCAGTTCTTC,CASSARTKIYNEQFF
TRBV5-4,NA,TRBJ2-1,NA,TGTGCCAGTTCAACCTCAGTTCACAACAATGAGCAGTTCTTC,CASSTSVHNNEQFF
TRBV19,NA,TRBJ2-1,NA,TGTGCCAGTAGGCAGGGGCTGTCCTACAATGAGCAGTTCTTC,CASRQGLSYNEQFF